A selection of T cell receptor beta chains follows, all from one sample in a study of beta chain features in type 1 diabetes. Using immunoSEQ multiplex PCR, the repertoire was profiled, and TCRdb retains in-frame clones only, with some absent. The data contain 65,000 to 100,000 clones, roughly 30% of them seen just once; the ten biggest clones take up about 0.42%. Input material: stem cell memory CD4+ T cells from blood. The source is a woman between 18 and 29 years old in good health. The CDR3 runs from the conserved cysteine through the conserved F or W. D genes are given only for firm matches. Size tells how often a clone was seen (once, few, many) or the class of an expanded clone, and some rows leave it out.

TRBJ1-4,TRBV7-9,few,-,CASSLVFSEKLFF,TGTGCCAGCAGCTTAGTCTTTAGTGAAAAACTGTTTTTT
TRBJ1-5,TRBV30,-,TRBD1,CAWSPGQGGNQPQHF,TGTGCCTGGAGCCCGGGACAGGGTGGGAATCAGCCCCAGCATTTT
TRBJ1-3,TRBV7-9,-,TRBD1,CASSLVGTAGNTIYF,TGTGCCAGCAGCTTAGTAGGGACAGCCGGAAACACCATATATTTT
TRBJ1-5,TRBV18,-,-,CASSPEGNQPQHF,TGTGCCAGCTCACCGGAGGGCAATCAGCCCCAGCATTTT
TRBJ2-3,TRBV7-9,-,-,CASSPWIGGTDTQYF,TGTGCCAGCAGCCCTTGGATCGGGGGCACAGATACGCAGTATTTT
TRBJ1-5,TRBV7-8,few,-,CASSLGEKQPQHF,TGTGCCAGCAGCTTAGGGGAGAAACAGCCCCAGCATTTT
TRBJ2-2,TRBV6-5,few,TRBD2,CASSFRTSGATGELFF,TGTGCCAGCAGTTTCCGGACTAGCGGGGCCACCGGGGAGCTGTTTTTT
TRBJ2-1,TRBV11-2,-,TRBD2,CASSLWRRGRNEQFF,TGTGCCAGCAGCTTATGGAGGCGCGGGAGAAATGAGCAGTTCTTC
TRBJ1-1,TRBV19,-,TRBD1,CASRGQGMRVTEAFF,TGTGCCAGTAGGGGACAGGGTATGAGGGTCACTGAAGCTTTCTTT
TRBJ2-1,TRBV10-1,few,TRBD1,CASSRDRVNEQFF,TGCGCCAGCAGCCGGGACAGGGTCAATGAGCAGTTCTTC
TRBJ1-2,TRBV5-6,-,TRBD1,CASSLTGQGLSGYTF,TGTGCCAGCAGCCTGACGGGACAGGGTTTGAGTGGCTACACCTTC
TRBJ2-2,TRBV11-2,-,TRBD2,CASSILAGAGELFF,TGTGCCAGCAGTATCTTAGCGGGAGCCGGGGAGCTGTTTTTT
TRBJ1-2,TRBV7-9,-,TRBD1,CASSSSGTGVYGYTF,TGTGCCAGCAGCTCATCCGGGACAGGGGTATATGGCTACACCTTC
TRBJ1-6,TRBV6-6,few,-,CASSRGYSPLHF,TGTGCCAGCAGCAGGGGATATTCACCCCTCCACTTT
TRBJ2-7,TRBV18,few,TRBD1,CASSPGAGGTYEQYF,TGTGCCAGCTCACCCGGGGCAGGGGGCACGTACGAGCAGTACTTC
TRBJ1-5,TRBV28,-,-,CASRTGTSQPQHF,TGTGCCAGCCGAACAGGGACCTCTCAGCCCCAGCATTTT
TRBJ2-3,TRBV7-8,-,TRBD2,CASTVRGVKGTDTQYF,TGTGCCAGCACCGTCCGGGGGGTCAAGGGCACAGATACGCAGTATTTT
TRBJ2-7,TRBV2,-,TRBD1,CASSGSIGQGRDEQYF,TGTGCCAGCAGTGGGAGTATAGGACAGGGGCGGGACGAGCAGTACTTC
TRBJ1-6,TRBV7-3,-,-,CASSLSSGTDSPLHF,TGTGCCAGCAGCTTAAGCAGCGGGACCGATTCACCCCTCCACTTT
TRBJ1-2,TRBV7-3,-,-,CASSLGGSNYGYTF,TGTGCCAGCAGCTTAGGAGGGTCCAACTATGGCTACACCTTC
TRBJ2-5,TRBV5-4,-,TRBD2,CASSLNLAGGETQYF,TGTGCCAGCAGCTTAAATTTAGCGGGGGGGGAGACCCAGTACTTC
TRBJ2-3,TRBV7-9,-,TRBD2,CASSLQRGSTDTQYF,TGTGCCAGCAGCTTACAGCGGGGGAGCACAGATACGCAGTATTTT
TRBJ2-7,TRBV30,few,-,CAWTPGSHEQYF,TGTGCCTGGACACCCGGGTCCCACGAGCAGTACTTC
TRBJ2-1,TRBV27,few,-,CASSLRATPSEQFF,TGTGCCAGCAGTTTACGCGCTACCCCTAGTGAGCAGTTCTTC
TRBJ2-3,TRBV29-1,few,TRBD2,CSVDLGAGDLYTQYF,TGCAGCGTTGATTTAGGAGCGGGAGATTTATACACGCAGTATTTT
TRBJ2-3,TRBV9,-,TRBD2,CASGGDTDTQYF,TGTGCCAGCGGGGGGGACACAGATACGCAGTATTTT
TRBJ2-5,TRBV5-5,-,-,CASSLGVPQETQYF,TGTGCCAGCAGCTTGGGCGTCCCGCAAGAGACCCAGTACTTC
TRBJ2-7,TRBV15,-,TRBD1,CATSRDRGAGQASYEQYF,TGTGCCACCAGCAGAGATCGTGGGGCGGGACAGGCCTCCTACGAGCAGTACTTC
TRBJ1-2,TRBV9,-,TRBD1,CASSPVGQPTNYGYTF,TGTGCCAGCAGCCCAGTGGGACAGCCTACTAACTATGGCTACACCTTC
TRBJ1-5,TRBV10-3,few,-,CAISCRVRPQHF,TGTGCCATCAGTTGCCGGGTACGGCCCCAGCATTTT
TRBJ1-2,TRBV19,-,-,CASSVGRQGYGYTF,TGTGCCAGTAGTGTCGGCCGACAAGGTTATGGCTACACCTTC
TRBJ2-7,TRBV7-9,-,-,CASSPQSSRDEQYF,TGTGCCAGCAGCCCCCAGTCAAGTCGGGACGAGCAGTACTTC
TRBJ2-1,TRBV29-1,-,-,CSVMNSVEFF,TGCAGCGTTATGAATAGTGTCGAGTTCTTC
TRBJ2-1,TRBV11-3,few,TRBD2,CASSLRGRSYNEQFF,TGTGCCAGCAGCTTACGCGGGAGGAGCTACAATGAGCAGTTCTTC
TRBJ2-3,TRBV4-3,-,TRBD2,CASSPHGERGGQAQYF,TGCGCCAGCAGCCCCCACGGTGAGCGGGGGGGCCAGGCGCAGTATTTT
TRBJ1-1,TRBV5-1,-,-,CASSPGVSAGHTEAFF,TGCGCCAGCAGCCCGGGGGTCTCAGCGGGGCACACTGAAGCTTTCTTT